This T cell receptor beta chain appears in the sequencing data of a study of CD8 T cells in ankylosing spondylitis (TCRdb year 2017). Regarding the study in general: The study set out to find disease-linked TCR variants by profiling T cell receptor beta repertoires in ankylosing spondylitis patients and healthy donors. Samples of peripheral blood were taken, and for ankylosing spondylitis patients, synovial fluid was collected as well. The full study cohort was made up of about 25 ankylosing spondylitis patients and roughly 98 healthy donors.

Sequencing was performed on an Illumina HiSeq 2500. TCR beta libraries were prepared by quantitative 5'-RACE with molecular barcodes. The source study handled its data this way. A new computational method, built on a probabilistic model of VDJ rearrangement, was used to identify disease-linked TCR variants. In-frame beta chains were kept once TCRdb had trimmed the public reads at Q25 with fastp and called clones with MiXCR. Rows are unified per CDR3 protein, each entry keeping the most common DNA and genes. The V and J calls come from TCRdb's annotation, not from the publication. For this sample the table gives about 160,000 distinct CDR3 sequences, of which 9.8% were detected only once. The leading ten clones occupy roughly 16% of the sample. General study outcomes and caveats: The disease-linked clones had a CD8+ phenotype and were found at relatively low frequencies in peripheral blood. A TCR beta motif of about 8 highly homologous amino acid variants appeared characteristic of blood from ankylosing spondylitis patients. Significant enrichment of the disease-linked clones was reported in matched synovial fluid samples from ankylosing spondylitis patients. Some of the motif variants had been reported before in the synovial fluid and blood of reactive arthritis patients, a finding that suggests common disease-initiation mechanisms.

From cysteine to phenylalanine, the CDR3 is 15 amino acids long. The sequence is cut down to CDR3 DNA, 45 bases in frame from base 1. After removal of 5 bases from V and 4 bases from J, the junction retains 7 bases not matched to a gene. This clonotype was detected only a few times. No antigen is known for it. No much larger clone is present one base from it, and per-base qualities are unavailable. The sequence came from a female donor with ankylosing spondylitis or in good health (not recorded which). Material: blood, either unsorted or a sorted T cell fraction (not recorded which). The rearranged chain carries TRBV12-3 or TRBV12-4 and TRBJ2-5; TRBD1 agrees with 10 junctional bases. The sequence in DNA is TGTGCCAGCAGTACACCCGGGACAGGGGTAGAGACCCAGTACTTC. This gives the protein CASSTPGTGVETQYF.